Presented here are 30 T cell receptor beta chains from one specimen sequenced in a study. TCRdb re-called the 5' RACE reads through MiXCR, storing one row per CDR3 protein. The sample gives about 32,000 distinct CDR3 sequences, approximately 25% of which show up once; 3.5% to 5% is in the top ten. The specimen sequenced was memory CD4+ T cells sorted from blood. Subset indicated: memory CD4+ T cells, CD4+CD45RO+CD25-. The source is a female donor with breast cancer.

This clonotype came up a few times. The rearrangement uses TRBV7-2 and TRBJ2-7, with D tentatively TRBD1 (5 bases). Trimming stripped 2 bases from V and 1 base from J, with 12 bases between. Germline V lookup: CDR1 SGHTA, CDR2 FQGNSA. The CDR3 length is 15 residues. Here the CDR3 reads CASSLSRQLSYEQYF. The CDR3 region has the DNA TGTGCCAGCAGCTTATCCAGACAGCTGTCCTACGAGCAGTACTTC.

J is TRBJ1-3 and V is TRBV7-2; TRBD1 aligns across 9 bases. Per the germline V gene, CDR1 is SGHTA and CDR2 is FQGNSA. V was clipped by 2 bases and J by 5 bases; unmatched bases: 4. CDR3 length: 15 amino acids. The CDR3 DNA follows: TGTGCCAGCAGCTTACTAGGACAGGGGAGAAACACCATATATTTT. Its protein product is CASSLLGQGRNTIYF.

This clonotype was recorded at least ten times. The chain uses TRBV20-1 and TRBJ1-1; 7 nucleotides agree with TRBD1. The CDR3 sequence is 13 residues long. Looked up from germline, CDR1 is DFQATT and CDR2 is SNEGSKA (reference sequence). V shed 5 bases, J shed 0 bases, and the junction held 3 bases outside the gene matches. This CDR3 is CSADDRVNTEAFF. The CDR3, as DNA: TGCAGTGCTGACGACAGGGTGAACACTGAAGCTTTCTTT.

V and J are TRBV3-1 and TRBJ2-7, with 10 bases that match TRBD1. CDR3 length equals 14 residues. Germline assignment: CDR1 LGHDT and CDR2 YNNKEL (reference sequence). Germline trimming cut 8 bases from V and 3 bases from J; bases unmatched to any gene: 7. CDR3 nucleotides: TGTGCCAGCTGTACCGGGACAGGGGACTACGAGCAGTACTTC. Translating it yields CASCTGTGDYEQYF.

This clonotype occurred a few times. J is TRBJ2-1 and V is TRBV13; possible D gene TRBD2, 6 bases. V lost 5 bases and J 5 bases, leaving 16 bases between the germline ends. The CDR3 is made up of 15 amino acids. Germline CDR1 PRHDT, CDR2 FYEKMQ (reference sequence). CDR3 in amino acids: CASSPRGSGNNEQFF. CDR3 bases: TGTGCCAGCAGCCCTCGGGGTAGCGGAAACAATGAGCAGTTCTTC.

The chain employs TRBV4-3 and TRBJ2-7, with TRBD2 matching over 11 bases. V gave up 1 base and J gave up 0 bases; unmatched junction bases: 2. CDR1 is LGHNA and CDR2 is YSLEER in the germline V gene. The CDR3 has 16 residues. CDR3 DNA sequence: TGCGCCAGCAGCCAAGGACTAGCGGGGAGCTCCTACGAGCAGTACTTC. Translated, it gives CASSQGLAGSSYEQYF.

V usage is TRBV5-6 and J usage is TRBJ1-2; D perhaps matches TRBD1 (5 bases). With 4 bases removed from V and 6 bases from J, the gap between germline ends came to 16 bases. This CDR3 is built from 14 residues. CDR1 is SGHDT, CDR2 YYEEEE, per germline. CDR3 sequence: CASSEVGGMDGYTF. The CDR3 DNA reads as TGTGCCAGCAGCGAAGTTGGGGGAATGGATGGCTACACCTTC.

A single count supports this clonotype. The rearrangement links TRBV6-6 to TRBJ1-4; maybe TRBD1 (5 bases). This CDR3 has 12 amino acids. Per germline, CDR1 MNHNY and CDR2 SVGAGI (reference sequence). Deletions cut 5 bases from V and 5 bases from J, with 6 bases between. The CDR3 spells CASSPGNEKLFF. The CDR3 DNA reads as TGTGCCAGCAGTCCAGGGAATGAAAAACTGTTTTTT.

This clonotype came up a few times. V and J are TRBV28 and TRBJ2-2, with D possibly TRBD1 on 6 matching bases. Germline V gene sequence: CDR1 MDHEN, CDR2 SYDVKM. This CDR3 contains 15 residues. The germline V and J ends were trimmed by 3 bases and 6 bases, with 14 bases remaining between them. The CDR3 DNA is TGTGCCAGCAGTTTGGCTCTACAGGGACCCGGGGAGCTGTTTTTT. Its translation: CASSLALQGPGELFF.

This sequence joins TRBV24-1 and TRBJ2-1, with a possible D match to TRBD1 (5 bases). CDR1 and CDR2 (germline): KGHDR, SFDVKD. V gave up 3 bases and J gave up 4 bases, with 6 bases separating them. The CDR3 is 13 residues long. The CDR3 loop is CATSDPGYNEQFF. Written as DNA, the CDR3 is TGTGCCACCAGTGATCCAGGGTACAATGAGCAGTTCTTC.

This clonotype was found a few times. This rearrangement joins TRBV30 to TRBJ2-7; 12 nucleotides align to TRBD2. Losses at the gene ends were 3 bases for V and 3 bases for J; bases not matched to a gene: 6. The CDR3 totals 15 residues. The germline CDR1 and CDR2 sequences are GTSNPN and SVGIG (reference sequence). In nucleotides, the CDR3 is TGTGCCTGGAGGCCGACTAGCGGGAGTTTCTACGAGCAGTACTTC. This encodes CAWRPTSGSFYEQYF.

This clonotype was recorded a few times. One end of the junction varies from germline; a read error may be responsible. The rearrangement uses TRBV7-2 and TRBJ1-1, with TRBD1 as a possible D gene (5 bases). The CDR3 contains 14 residues. Germline V lookup: CDR1 SGHTA, CDR2 FQGNSA. This chain's CDR3 is CASSLGTTNTEALF. The CDR3 DNA reads as TGTGCCAGCAGCCTGGGGACGACGAACACTGAAGCTCTCTTT.

This clonotype showed up just a few times. The chain is built from TRBV3-1 and TRBJ2-3, with D unresolved. The CDR3 is 14 amino acids. Germline CDR1 reads LGHDT; CDR2 reads YNNKEL (reference sequence). Trimming removed 4 bases from V and 6 bases from J, with 14 bases in between. CDR3 nucleotide sequence: TGTGCCAGCAGCCTCCGGTTAGGGTTCGATACGCAGTATTTT. Protein product: CASSLRLGFDTQYF.

Ten or more counts support this clonotype. The CDR3 bases are TGTGCCAGCAGGATAACAGCGGGGCCCTACGTCGAGCAGTACTTC. This encodes CASRITAGPYVEQYF. The genes are TRBV6-1 and TRBJ2-7; TRBD2 matches 7 bases. The CDR3 contains 15 residues. Germline CDR1 is MNHNS and CDR2 is SASEGT. Unmatched junction bases numbered 14, after V lost 6 bases and J lost 6 bases.

The gene calls are TRBV6-6 and TRBJ2-3, with D unresolved. The V and J ends lost 5 bases and 2 bases respectively, with 11 bases between them. Germline assignment: CDR1 MNHNY and CDR2 SVGAGI (reference sequence). The length of the CDR3 is 14 residues. As DNA, the CDR3 is TGTGCCAGCAGTCCCGACCCGAACACAGATACGCAGTATTTT. It translates to CASSPDPNTDTQYF.

Ten or more counts support this clonotype. V and J are TRBV4-2 and TRBJ2-7; 13 nucleotides match TRBD2. This CDR3 comprises 18 residues. The germline CDR1 and CDR2 sequences are LGHNA and YNFKEQ. V was clipped by 0 bases and J by 3 bases; unmatched bases: 8. The CDR3: CASSQDPSGTSGIYEQYF. CDR3 coding DNA: TGTGCCAGCAGCCAAGATCCCTCAGGGACTAGCGGGATCTACGAGCAGTACTTC.

This clonotype has at least ten counts. The rearrangement joins TRBV9 to TRBJ2-2; the match to TRBD1 covers 8 bases. J was trimmed by 6 bases and V by 4 bases; bases with no gene match: 5. The CDR3 has 14 amino acids. In germline, CDR1 is SGDLS, CDR2 YYNGEE. The CDR3 DNA reads as TGTGCCAGCAGCCAATTACAGGGGGCCGGGGAGCTGTTTTTT. Protein product: CASSQLQGAGELFF.

The rearrangement uses TRBV9 and TRBJ2-2; TRBD1 agrees at 9 bases. V lost 4 bases to trimming and J lost 7 bases; unmatched junction nucleotides: 8. CDR1 and CDR2 (germline): SGDLS, YYNGEE. The CDR3 length is 15 residues. The CDR3 nucleotides are TGTGCCAGCAGCCCTAGACAGGGGGTCGGCGGGGAGCTGTTTTTT. Encoded protein: CASSPRQGVGGELFF. Looking up the rest from reference TRBV9 and TRBJ2-2 gives the full variable domain: DSGVTQTPKHLITATGQRVTLRCSPRSGDLSVYWYQQSLDQGLQFLIQYYNGEERAKGNILERFSAQQFPDLHSELNLSSLELGDSALYFCASSPRQGVGGELFFGEGSRLTVL.

This chain joins TRBV6-5 and TRBJ2-3, with D possibly matching TRBD2 (5 bases). The CDR3 is made up of 14 amino acids. CDR1 and CDR2 (germline): MNHEY, SVGAGI. V lost 0 bases to trimming and J lost 4 bases, with 8 bases between them. DNA of the CDR3: TGTGCCAGCAGTTACTCGAGAGCGGCAGATACGCAGTATTTT. The encoded protein is CASSYSRAADTQYF.

This clonotype came up many times. The chain combines TRBV6-5 with TRBJ1-4, with D unclear. This CDR3 comprises 21 residues. Between the trimmed V and J ends, which lost 2 bases and 0 bases, there was a span of 25 bases. In germline, CDR1 is MNHEY, CDR2 SVGAGI. The CDR3 nucleotides are TGTGCCAGCAGTTACGGGATAACTGGCCTACCAATGGGGACAACTAATGAAAAACTGTTTTTT. This encodes CASSYGITGLPMGTTNEKLFF.

By frequency in the sample, this clonotype is medium-sized. The chain recombines TRBV5-1 with TRBJ2-1, with TRBD2 matching 8 bases. Germline loops: CDR1 SGHRS, CDR2 YFSETQ. The CDR3 is 13 amino acids. Germline trimming cut 4 bases from V and 4 bases from J; bases unmatched to any gene: 1. CDR3 amino acids: CASSRGGYNEQFF. CDR3 DNA sequence: TGCGCCAGCAGCCGGGGGGGTTACAATGAGCAGTTCTTC.

This clonotype has at least ten counts. The chain links TRBV12-3 or TRBV12-4 to TRBJ2-7, with 8 bases fitting TRBD1. Trimming cost V 3 bases and J 4 bases; bases outside gene matches: 5. The CDR3 covers 14 residues. CDR3 nucleotide sequence: TGTGCCAGCAGTTTGGGGACAGGACCGTACGAGCAGTACTTC. Residues: CASSLGTGPYEQYF.

This clonotype was seen a single time. The conserved closing phenylalanine or tryptophan is absent in this CDR3, likely reflecting a read error. The gene calls are TRBV27 and TRBJ2-1; a weak D match, TRBD2 (7 bases). Germline values: CDR1 MNHEY, CDR2 SMNVEV (reference sequence). The CDR3 consists of 15 residues. V lost 8 bases and J lost 4, with 18 bases in between. The CDR3 here is CASGGGQRLYNEQFL. The DNA for the CDR3 is TGTGCCAGCGGGGGGGGGCAACGCCTTTACAATGAGCAGTTCCTC.

Points on this clonotype: A much larger clone lies a single base off, so this may be a read error. A read error is likely, as this CDR3 ends without the conserved phenylalanine or tryptophan. The V call is TRBV20-1, the J call TRBJ1-1; 9 bases are a match to TRBD1. V was clipped by 4 bases and J by 5 bases; unmatched bases: 11. The CDR3 loop spans 15 amino acids. Germline V gene sequence: CDR1 DFQATT, CDR2 SNEGSKA (reference sequence). CDR3 in amino acids: CSAIEGQGYGTEAFL. CDR3 nucleotides: TGCAGTGCTATCGAGGGACAGGGATATGGGACTGAAGCTTTCCTT.

In this sample, this clonotype turned up a few times. The chain employs TRBV28 and TRBJ2-7; D is perhaps TRBD1 (5 bases). Germline V gene sequence: CDR1 MDHEN, CDR2 SYDVKM. Between the trimmed V and J ends, which lost 2 bases and 2 bases, there was a span of 16 bases. This CDR3 has 16 amino acids. CDR3 loop: CASSLKVQVTTYEQYF. The CDR3 DNA sequence: TGTGCCAGCAGTTTAAAGGTACAGGTCACCACCTACGAGCAGTACTTC.

This clonotype was detected a few times. The J gene is TRBJ2-4, the V gene TRBV28; 9 bases are a match to TRBD2. This CDR3 spans 19 amino acids. The V segment lost 2 bases and the J segment 0 bases; nucleotides outside the gene matches: 11. The germline gives CDR1 MDHEN, CDR2 SYDVKM. The CDR3 region is CASSLRASGIQLAKNIQYF. CDR3 coding DNA: TGTGCCAGCAGTTTACGGGCTAGCGGGATCCAACTAGCCAAAAACATTCAGTACTTC.

This rearrangement joins TRBV27 to TRBJ1-5; perhaps TRBD1 as D (5 bases). V was pared by 3 bases and J by 5 bases, with 8 bases between. In germline, CDR1 is MNHEY, CDR2 SMNVEV (reference sequence). This CDR3 has 13 residues. The CDR3 DNA is TGTGCCAGCAGTTTGAGGGGATATCAGCCCCAGCATTTT. As protein: CASSLRGYQPQHF.

Regarding this clonotype: One base away lies a much larger clone, so this may be a sequencing read error. This rearrangement joins TRBV29-1 to TRBJ2-7; D gene ambiguous. Germline V gives CDR1 SQVTM, CDR2 ANQGSEA. V lost 3 bases and J lost 2, with 11 bases in between. The CDR3 has 13 residues. CDR3 loop: CSVDVRTTYEQYF. In DNA, the CDR3 is TGCAGCGTTGATGTCCGGACCACCTACGAGCAGTACTTC.

This clonotype was observed many times. The chain couples TRBV15 to TRBJ2-7, with TRBD1 identical over 8 bases. The CDR3 contains 16 residues. J lost 1 base, V lost 0 bases, and 5 bases had no gene match. Germline CDR1 is LNHNV and CDR2 is YYDKDF (reference sequence). CDR3 loop: CATSRDRGQASYEQYF. DNA for the CDR3: TGTGCCACCAGCAGAGACCGGGGACAGGCGTCCTACGAGCAGTACTTC.

This clonotype is labeled medium-sized. The CDR3 bases are TGTGCCAGCCGGGGACTGCCACAAGAGACCCAGTACTTC. Residues: CASRGLPQETQYF. This rearrangement joins TRBV7-9 to TRBJ2-5; perhaps TRBD2 as D (6 bases). Per germline, CDR1 SEHNR and CDR2 FQNEAQ (reference sequence). Trimming pared 8 bases from V and 2 bases from J, leaving 12 bases between. The CDR3 has 13 residues. The whole variable domain, filled in from reference TRBV7-9 and TRBJ2-5, reads DTGVSQNPRHKITKRGQNVTFRCDPISEHNRLYWYRQTLGQGPEFLTYFQNEAQLEKSRLLSDRFSAERPKGSFSTLEIQRTEQGDSAMYLCASRGLPQETQYFGPGTRLLVL.